This entry lists 8 T cell receptor beta chains sequenced from one sample in a study of type 1 regulatory T cells. TCRdb re-called the reads with MiXCR, one entry per CDR3 protein. The top ten hold around 5% of the sample, which has about 23,000 distinct CDR3 sequences, less than 50% seen once. These receptors' antigens are unknown. Sequencing was carried out using cultured T cells, either the whole culture or a sorted T cell fraction (not recorded which). These TCRs come from a human donor in good health.

The chain employs TRBV2 and TRBJ1-6, with 9 positions matching TRBD1. Germline CDR1 and CDR2: SNHLY and FYNNEI. The V gene end was trimmed by 6 bases and the J gene end by 5 bases; junction bases not matched to a gene: 8. The CDR3 has 16 amino acids. CDR3 loop: CASRRGTGFNNSPLHF. CDR3 nucleotide sequence: TGTGCCAGCAGGAGGGGGACAGGGTTTAATAATTCACCCCTCCACTTT. The full variable domain, in which reference TRBV2 and TRBJ1-6 provide the parts outside the CDR3, is EPEVTQTPSHQVTQMGQEVILRCVPISNHLYFYWYRQILGQKVEFLVSFYNNEISEKSEIFDDQFSVERPDGSNFTLKIRSTKLEDSAMYFCASRRGTGFNNSPLHFGNGTRLTVT.

The rearrangement joins TRBV12-3 or TRBV12-4 to TRBJ1-2; TRBD1 aligns across 7 bases. The CDR3 is 13 residues long. V lost 1 base to trimming and J lost 4 bases; unmatched junction nucleotides: 0. This CDR3 reads CASSLGTGYGYTF. Here the CDR3 DNA reads TGTGCCAGCAGTTTAGGGACAGGCTATGGCTACACCTTC.

This clonotype was seen once. V is TRBV27 and J is TRBJ2-7; perhaps TRBD2 as D (7 bases). Germline V CDR1 and CDR2: MNHEY, SMNVEV (reference sequence). The CDR3 extends over 17 amino acids. V lost 2 bases and J lost 1, with 18 bases in between. The CDR3 DNA sequence: TGTGCCAGCAGTTTAATAGGGGGGGCGCGAGGATCCTACGAGCAGTACTTC. Translating it yields CASSLIGGARGSYEQYF.

This clonotype is medium-sized by share. This sequence joins TRBV7-9 and TRBJ1-1, with D perhaps TRBD1 (5 bases). The CDR3 totals 13 residues. With 6 bases removed from V and 1 base from J, the gap between germline ends came to 9 bases. Per the germline V gene, CDR1 is SEHNR and CDR2 is FQNEAQ (reference sequence). For the CDR3, the DNA is TGTGCCAGCAGGGGGCAGAAGAACACTGAAGCTTTCTTT. It codes for CASRGQKNTEAFF.

In its sample, this clonotype is medium-sized (0.01 to 0.1%). V and J are TRBV15 and TRBJ1-2, with TRBD1 as a possible D gene (5 bases). The V end lost 0 bases, the J end lost 8 bases, and 13 bases lay between the germline ends. The germline CDR1 and CDR2 sequences are LNHNV and YYDKDF (reference sequence). This CDR3 region has 14 residues. The CDR3, as DNA: TGTGCCACCAGCAGAGATCGGGGCGTAGGCGGCTACACCTTC. It is translated as CATSRDRGVGGYTF.

Comment on this clonotype: A read error may account for a junction end that differs from germline. V and J are TRBV6-5 and TRBJ2-7; 7 positions match TRBD2. From germline, CDR1 is MNHEY and CDR2 SVGAGI. The CDR3 consists of 17 residues. The CDR3 nucleotides read TGCGCCAGCAGTTACGCTAGCGGACCCTTTATTTCCTACGAGCAGTACTTC. Translated, it gives CASSYASGPFISYEQYF.

The rearrangement uses TRBV27 and TRBJ1-4, with D possibly matching TRBD1 (6 bases). The germline V and J ends were trimmed by 5 bases and 7 bases, with 17 bases remaining between them. Germline assignment: CDR1 MNHEY and CDR2 SMNVEV (reference sequence). CDR3 length: 15 residues. The CDR3 loop is CASSLRGGHGEKLFF. CDR3 sequence (DNA): TGTGCCAGCAGTCTCCGCGGGGGGCATGGTGAAAAACTGTTTTTT.

The chain couples TRBV20-1 to TRBJ1-2; D uncertain. The CDR3 contains 17 residues. V was shortened by 6 bases and J by 6 bases, with 29 bases between the two germline ends. Germline V gene sequence: CDR1 DFQATT, CDR2 SNEGSKA (reference sequence). The DNA of the CDR3 is TGCAGTGCCTCACTTTACCGGGTTCAGGACTCCATAGATGGCTACACCTTC. It yields the protein CSASLYRVQDSIDGYTF.